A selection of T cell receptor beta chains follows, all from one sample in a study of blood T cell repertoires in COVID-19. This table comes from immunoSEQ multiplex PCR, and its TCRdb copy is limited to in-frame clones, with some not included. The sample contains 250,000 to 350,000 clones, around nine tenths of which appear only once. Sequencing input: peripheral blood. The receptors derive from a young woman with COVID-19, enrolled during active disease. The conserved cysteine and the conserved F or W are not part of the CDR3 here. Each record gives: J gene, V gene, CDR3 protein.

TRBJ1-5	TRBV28	ASTTTGAPRNQPQH
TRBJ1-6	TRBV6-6	ASSYSGAYNSPLH
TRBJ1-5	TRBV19	ASSIVGTVSNQPQH
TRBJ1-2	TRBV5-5	ASSLRDSHYGYT
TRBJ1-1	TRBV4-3	ASSQHRGANTEAF
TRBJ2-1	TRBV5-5	ASSFTGTSGYGSYNEQF
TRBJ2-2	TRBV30	AWTQGTGGNTGELF
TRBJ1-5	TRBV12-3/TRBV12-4	ASTAGGTQPQH
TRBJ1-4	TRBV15	ATSRVAAINEKLF
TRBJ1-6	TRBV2	ASRKTVNSPLH
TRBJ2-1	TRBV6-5	ATRASAEPYNEQF
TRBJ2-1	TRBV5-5	ASSAGLAGGNEQF
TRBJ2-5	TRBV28	ASSPTSGIGETQY
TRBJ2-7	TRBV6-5	ASTRQGHSYEQY
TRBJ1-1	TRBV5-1	ASSLGTGTNTEAF
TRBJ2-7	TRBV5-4	ASSLEVAWEGEQY
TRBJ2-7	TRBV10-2	ASSPGTGGYEQY
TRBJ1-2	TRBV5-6	ASSLEPTGYGYT
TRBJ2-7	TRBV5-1	ASSRTGGSYEQY
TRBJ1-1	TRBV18	ASSTTGASQWDTEAF
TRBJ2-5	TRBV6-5	ASRAGLAGRETQY
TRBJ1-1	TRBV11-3	ASSPGGGANTEAF
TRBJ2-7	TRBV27	ASTSSSYEQY
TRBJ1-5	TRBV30	AWKGQGNQPQH
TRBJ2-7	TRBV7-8	ASSFLGPTPYEQY
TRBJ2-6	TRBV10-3	AISEQTGAGANVLT
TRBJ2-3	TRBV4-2	ASSQGTSRADTQY
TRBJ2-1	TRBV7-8	ASSSYPTSGAGDEQF
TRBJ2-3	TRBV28	ASGEEDTQY
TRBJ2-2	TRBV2	ASSEQGRDTGELF
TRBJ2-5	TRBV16	ASTETRGLQVTQY
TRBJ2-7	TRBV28	ASSLSGTSLFYEQY
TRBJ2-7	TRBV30	AWSLRAEYEQY
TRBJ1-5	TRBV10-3	AISEWQGGQPQH
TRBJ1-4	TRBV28	ASRNLQGAGEKLF
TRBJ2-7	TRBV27	ASSLAGGGYEQY
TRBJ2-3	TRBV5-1	ASSPGGREAPTDTQY
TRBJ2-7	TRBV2	ASSEPLEAYEQY
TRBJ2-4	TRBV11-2	ASSPRGLAGNIQY
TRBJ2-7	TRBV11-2	ASSFRRGDSYEQY
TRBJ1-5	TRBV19	ASKSYSTNQPQH
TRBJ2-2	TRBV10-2	ASSPSNTGELF
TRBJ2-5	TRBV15	ATSSGGAGEETQY
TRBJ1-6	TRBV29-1	SVATGGNSPLH
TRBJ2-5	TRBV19	ASSIDFQGVPETQY
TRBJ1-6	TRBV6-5	ASSREVYSPLH
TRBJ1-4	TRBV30	AWSVGAGREKLF
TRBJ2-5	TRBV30	AWSVRTSGRKTQY
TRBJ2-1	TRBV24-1	ATSERGGSRSYNEQF
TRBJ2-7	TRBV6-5	ASSYSQGPYEQY
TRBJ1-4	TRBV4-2	ASSQDKESGGRNEKLF
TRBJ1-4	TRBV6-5	ASSLPGDNEKLF